This T cell receptor (beta chain) was captured by sequencing in a study of radiotherapy plus CTLA-4 blockade in lung cancer. Whole-study context: Roughly 17% of patients responded objectively, and roughly 34% achieved disease control.

To note about this clone: Its antigen is undetermined.

The study gave focal radiation plus ipilimumab CTLA-4 blockade to patients with chemo-refractory metastatic non-small-cell lung cancer. Overall study findings and caveats: Peripheral blood showed expansion of tumor-derived TCR clones after radiotherapy and ipilimumab.

Measured with immunoSEQ multiplex PCR; TCRdb has only the in-frame clones, and not every one. The sample shows over 85,000 clones, approximately 82% of them seen only once. Trimming shortened V by 6 bases and J by 4 bases, and 15 bases separated the two germline ends. The CDR3 runs to 14 residues. The germline gives CDR1 MDHEN, CDR2 SYDVKM. This chain connects TRBV28 to TRBJ1-2, with a weak D call TRBD1 (5 bases). The input for sequencing was peripheral blood, taken from a patient treated with radiotherapy plus ipilimumab. The TCR comes from a human donor with non-small cell lung cancer that progressed on radiotherapy plus ipilimumab. The CDR3 coding sequence is TGTGCCAGCAGCATTCTCGACAGCGGCTATGGCTACACCTTC. Protein: CASSILDSGYGYTF.